The 5 T cell receptor beta chains given below trace back to one sample, sequenced in a study of shared clonotypes between healthy human individuals. Sequencing used immunoSEQ multiplex PCR; TCRdb keeps in-frame clones, though not all of them. The table lists millions of clones, 85% to 95% of them singletons. Sequenced material: naive CD4+ T cells sorted from blood. Subset in this sample: CD45RA+ positively selected. The receptor source for this set is a man aged 18 to 29 in good health.

The rearrangement links TRBV7-9 to TRBJ1-4; 7 bases are a match to TRBD1. After removal of 2 bases from V and 8 bases from J, the junction contained 14 bases not matched to a gene. The CDR3 has 17 residues. The germline V gene encodes CDR1 SEHNR and CDR2 FQNEAQ (reference sequence). CDR3 region: CASSLTGNRGFEEKLFF. For the CDR3, the DNA is TGTGCCAGCAGCTTAACCGGGAACAGGGGATTTGAGGAAAAACTGTTTTTT.

Notes on this clone: Other DNA sequences of this sample code for an identical CDR3. V usage is TRBV5-1 and J usage is TRBJ2-5, with D perhaps matching TRBD1 or TRBD2 (5 bases each). The germline V gene encodes CDR1 SGHRS and CDR2 YFSETQ. The CDR3 length is 15 residues. V shed 0 bases and J shed 5 bases, with 14 bases lying between them. Here the CDR3 DNA reads TGCGCCAGCAGCTTGGCGGGGACCTCTCGGGAGACCCAGTACTTC. Translating it yields CASSLAGTSRETQYF.

This sequence joins TRBV21-1 and TRBJ2-2; no DNA check was done on the table's D call, TRBD2. TRBV21-1 is labeled a pseudogene. The CDR3 sequence is 18 residues long. The CDR3, as DNA: TGTGCCAGCAGCCTCCCGCGGGGGCGGGAATGGCGCACCGGGGAGCTGTTTTTT. Protein product: CASSLPRGREWRTGELFF.

This chain links TRBV19 with TRBJ1-3; the match to TRBD1 covers 7 bases. With 7 bases clipped from V and 5 bases from J, the junction kept 8 bases outside the gene matches. Per the germline V gene, CDR1 is LNHDA and CDR2 is SQIVND (reference sequence). This CDR3 spans 14 amino acids. CDR3 bases: TGTGCCAGTACCCCCCGGGACAGCCGAAACACCATATATTTT. It specifies CASTPRDSRNTIYF.

The gene calls are TRBV19 and TRBJ1-1, with 7 bases matching TRBD1. This CDR3 region has 14 residues. With 8 bases clipped from V and 3 bases from J, the junction kept 9 bases outside the gene matches. Per germline, CDR1 LNHDA and CDR2 SQIVND (reference sequence). The CDR3 DNA follows: TGTGCCAGTGTAACGACAGGGTCCCACACTGAAGCTTTCTTT. Protein sequence: CASVTTGSHTEAFF.